The subject of this entry is one TCR beta chain. The data originate from a study of CD8 T cells in Susac syndrome. This CDR3 has 12 residues. The germline V and J ends were trimmed by 5 bases and 4 bases, with 6 bases remaining between them. Sequencing of TCR beta, carried out with a high-throughput approach, was applied to CD8+ and CD4+ T cells from the blood. Random hexamers were used to reverse transcribe an amount of roughly 0.5 to 1 ug RNA. TCRdb reprocessed the immunoSEQ multiplex PCR reads with MiXCR, giving one entry per CDR3 protein. The table records approximately 53,000 distinct CDR3 sequences, around 93% of them present only once.

The sequenced material came from CD8+ T cells from PBMCs. This clonotype was obtained from a human donor with multiple sclerosis. This chain connects TRBV12-3 or TRBV12-4 to TRBJ1-3; D unclear. CDR3 residues: CASSPSGNTIYF. The CDR3 region has the DNA TGTGCCAGCAGTCCATCAGGAAACACCATATATTTT.